The T cell receptor (beta chain) described here comes from a study of blood T cell repertoires in COVID-19. Study-level background: The samples span acute and convalescent COVID-19 from the United States, Italy and Spain. The analysed material was cDNA or gDNA that came from T cells, B-cell-depleted T cells, or PBMCs.

This CDR3 is 15 amino acids long. Germline loops: CDR1 SGHAT, CDR2 FQNNGV. The V end lost 5 bases, the J end lost 4 bases, and 15 bases lay between the germline ends. Authors' processing steps: Nucleated cell counts were estimated from reference gene primer amplification. Repertoires were generated with immunoSEQ multiplex PCR, while TCRdb's copy carries only in-frame clones and drops some. That table supplies the V and J calls and clone size; D and trimming were determined from the DNA. Altogether a few hundred thousand clones are present, about 88% being singletons, with the ten largest covering roughly 3%.

The source is a man aged 55 to 69 with acute or convalescent COVID-19. The chain is built from TRBV11-2 and TRBJ2-1, with D perhaps matching TRBD2 (5 bases). Sequencing used peripheral blood. The CDR3 protein is CASSRLSGVYNEQFF. For the CDR3, the DNA is TGTGCCAGCAGCCGGCTAAGCGGAGTTTACAATGAGCAGTTCTTC. The full variable domain, completed using reference TRBV11-2 and TRBJ2-1, is EAGVAQSPRYKIIEKRQSVAFWCNPISGHATLYWYQQILGQGPKLLIQFQNNGVVDDSQLPKDRFSAERLKGVDSTLKIQPAKLEDSAVYLCASSRLSGVYNEQFFGPGTRLTVL.